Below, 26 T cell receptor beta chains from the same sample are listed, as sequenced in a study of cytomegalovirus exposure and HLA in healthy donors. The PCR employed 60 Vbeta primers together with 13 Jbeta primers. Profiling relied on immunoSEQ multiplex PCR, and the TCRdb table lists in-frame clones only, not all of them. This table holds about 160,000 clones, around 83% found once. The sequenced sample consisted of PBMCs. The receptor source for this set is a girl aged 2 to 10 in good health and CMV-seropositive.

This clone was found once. For the CDR3, the DNA is TGTGCCAGCAGTCCTGAGGGTGGCGGGATGGCCTACGAGCAGTACTTC. Translating gives CASSPEGGGMAYEQYF. The chain couples TRBV27 to TRBJ2-7; maybe TRBD2 (6 bases). The CDR3 consists of 16 residues. The germline CDR1 and CDR2 sequences are MNHEY and SMNVEV (reference sequence). V lost 5 bases and J lost 2, with 19 bases in between.

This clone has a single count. The chain's CDR3 is CATLLTETEETQYF. The CDR3 DNA follows: TGCGCCACGCTACTGACTGAGACGGAAGAGACCCAGTACTTC. J is TRBJ2-5 and V is TRBV10-1; D is unclear. Between the trimmed V and J ends, which lost 10 bases and 3 bases, there was a span of 18 bases. This CDR3 is built from 14 residues. Germline V gene lookup returns CDR1 WNHNN and CDR2 SYGVQD (reference sequence).

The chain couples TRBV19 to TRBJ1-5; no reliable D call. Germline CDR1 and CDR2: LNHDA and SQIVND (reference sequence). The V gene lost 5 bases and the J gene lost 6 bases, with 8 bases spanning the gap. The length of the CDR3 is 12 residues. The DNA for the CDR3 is TGTGCCAGTAGTTACCCGGGTCAGCCCCAGCATTTT. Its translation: CASSYPGQPQHF.

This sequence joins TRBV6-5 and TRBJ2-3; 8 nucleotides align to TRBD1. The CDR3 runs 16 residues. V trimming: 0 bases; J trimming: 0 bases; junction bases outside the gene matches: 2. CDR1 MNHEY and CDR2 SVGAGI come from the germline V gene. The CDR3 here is CASSYSTGASTDTQYF. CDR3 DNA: TGTGCCAGCAGTTACTCGACAGGGGCTAGCACAGATACGCAGTATTTT.

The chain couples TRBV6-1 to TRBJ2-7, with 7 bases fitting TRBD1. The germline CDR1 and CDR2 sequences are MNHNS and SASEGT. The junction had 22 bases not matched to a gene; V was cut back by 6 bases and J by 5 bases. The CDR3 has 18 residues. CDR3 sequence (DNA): TGTGCCAGCAGCGAACTGGGACCTCTAACAGGGGAACGGCACGAGCAGTACTTC. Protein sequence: CASSELGPLTGERHEQYF.

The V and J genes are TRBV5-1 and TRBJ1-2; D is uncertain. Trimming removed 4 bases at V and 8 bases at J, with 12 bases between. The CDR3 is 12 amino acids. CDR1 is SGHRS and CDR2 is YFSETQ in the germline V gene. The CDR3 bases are TGCGCCAGCAGCCCCAACAGTGAAGGCTACACCTTC. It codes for CASSPNSEGYTF.

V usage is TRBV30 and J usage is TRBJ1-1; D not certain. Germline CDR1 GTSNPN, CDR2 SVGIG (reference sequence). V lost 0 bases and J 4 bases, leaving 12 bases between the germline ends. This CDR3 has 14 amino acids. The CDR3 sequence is CAWSVPGGGTEAFF. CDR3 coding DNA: TGTGCCTGGAGTGTTCCCGGTGGAGGCACTGAAGCTTTCTTT.

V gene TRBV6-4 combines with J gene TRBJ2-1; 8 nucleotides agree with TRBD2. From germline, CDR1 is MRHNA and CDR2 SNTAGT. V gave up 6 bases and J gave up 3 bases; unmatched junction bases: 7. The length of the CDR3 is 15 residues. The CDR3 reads CASSPLAGHYNEQFF. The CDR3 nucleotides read TGTGCCAGCAGCCCCCTAGCGGGTCACTACAATGAGCAGTTCTTC.

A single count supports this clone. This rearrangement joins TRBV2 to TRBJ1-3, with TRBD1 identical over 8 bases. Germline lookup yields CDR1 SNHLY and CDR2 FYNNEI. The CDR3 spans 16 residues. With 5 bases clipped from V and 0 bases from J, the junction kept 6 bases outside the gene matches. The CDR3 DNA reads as TGTGCCAGCAGTCGGGACAGGACCAGCTCTGGAAACACCATATATTTT. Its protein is CASSRDRTSSGNTIYF.

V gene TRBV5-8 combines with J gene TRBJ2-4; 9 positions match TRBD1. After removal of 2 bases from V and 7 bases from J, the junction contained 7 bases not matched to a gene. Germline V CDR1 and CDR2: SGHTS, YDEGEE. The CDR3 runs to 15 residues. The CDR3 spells CASSLGLGTGNIQYF. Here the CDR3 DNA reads TGTGCCAGCAGCTTAGGTCTAGGGACAGGGAACATTCAGTACTTC.

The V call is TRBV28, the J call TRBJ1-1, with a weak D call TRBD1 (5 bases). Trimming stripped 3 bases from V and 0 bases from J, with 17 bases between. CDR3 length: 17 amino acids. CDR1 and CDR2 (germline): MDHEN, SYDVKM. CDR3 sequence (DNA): TGTGCCAGCAGTTTGCTTACCGGGGGTTCTGTGAACACTGAAGCTTTCTTT. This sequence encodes CASSLLTGGSVNTEAFF.

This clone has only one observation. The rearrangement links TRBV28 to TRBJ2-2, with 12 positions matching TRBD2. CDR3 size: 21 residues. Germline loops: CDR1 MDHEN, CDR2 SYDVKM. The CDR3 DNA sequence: TGTGCATCCCCCCGGACAGGGCGGGTAAGACTAGCGGGAGAGAACACCGGGGAGCTGTTTTTT. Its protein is CASPRTGRVRLAGENTGELFF.

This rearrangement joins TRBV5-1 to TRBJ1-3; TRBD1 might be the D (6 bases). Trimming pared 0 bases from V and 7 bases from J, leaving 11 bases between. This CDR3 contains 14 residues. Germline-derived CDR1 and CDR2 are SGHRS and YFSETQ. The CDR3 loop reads CASSLVGAQNTIYF. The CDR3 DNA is TGCGCCAGCAGCTTGGTGGGGGCTCAGAACACCATATATTTT.

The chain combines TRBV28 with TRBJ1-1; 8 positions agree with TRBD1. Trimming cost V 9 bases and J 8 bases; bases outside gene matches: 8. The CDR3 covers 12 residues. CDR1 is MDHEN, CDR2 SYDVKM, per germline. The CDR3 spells CASPSGQGEAFF. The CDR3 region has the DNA TGTGCCAGTCCAAGTGGACAGGGCGAAGCTTTCTTT.

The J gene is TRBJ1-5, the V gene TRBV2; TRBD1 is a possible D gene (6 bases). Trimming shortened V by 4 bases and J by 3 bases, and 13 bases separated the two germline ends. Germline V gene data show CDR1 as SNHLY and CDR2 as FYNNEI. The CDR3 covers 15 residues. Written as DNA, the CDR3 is TGTGCCAGCAGTGCGATCAGGGGAATCAATCAGCCCCAGCATTTT. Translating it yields CASSAIRGINQPQHF. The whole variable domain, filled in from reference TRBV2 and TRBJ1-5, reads EPEVTQTPSHQVTQMGQEVILRCVPISNHLYFYWYRQILGQKVEFLVSFYNNEISEKSEIFDDQFSVERPDGSNFTLKIRSTKLEDSAMYFCASSAIRGINQPQHFGDGTRLSIL.

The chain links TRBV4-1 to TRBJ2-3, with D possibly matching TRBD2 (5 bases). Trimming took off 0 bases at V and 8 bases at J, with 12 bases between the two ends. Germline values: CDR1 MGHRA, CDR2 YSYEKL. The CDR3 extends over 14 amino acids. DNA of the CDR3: TGCGCCAGCAGCCAAGAACTACTACGGGGTACGCAGTATTTT. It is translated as CASSQELLRGTQYF.

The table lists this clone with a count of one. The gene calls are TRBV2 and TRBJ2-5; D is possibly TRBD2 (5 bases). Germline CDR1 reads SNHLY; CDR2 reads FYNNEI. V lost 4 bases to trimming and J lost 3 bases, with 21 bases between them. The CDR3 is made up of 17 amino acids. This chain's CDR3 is CASSVDRGAIREETQYF. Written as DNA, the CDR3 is TGTGCCAGCAGTGTAGATCGGGGAGCGATCCGAGAAGAGACCCAGTACTTC.

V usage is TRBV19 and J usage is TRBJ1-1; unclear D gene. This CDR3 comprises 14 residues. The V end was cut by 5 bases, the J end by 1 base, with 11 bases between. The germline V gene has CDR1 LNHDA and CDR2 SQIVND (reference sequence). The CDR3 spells CASSLRGGNTEAFF. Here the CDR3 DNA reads TGTGCCAGTAGTCTACGGGGAGGGAACACTGAAGCTTTCTTT.

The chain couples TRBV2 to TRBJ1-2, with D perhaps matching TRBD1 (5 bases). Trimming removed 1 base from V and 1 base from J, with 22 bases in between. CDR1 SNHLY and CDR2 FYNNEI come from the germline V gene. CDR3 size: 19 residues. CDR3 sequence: CASSEGRWGLFPFNYGYTF. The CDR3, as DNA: TGTGCCAGCAGTGAAGGGAGGTGGGGACTCTTCCCTTTTAACTATGGCTACACCTTC.

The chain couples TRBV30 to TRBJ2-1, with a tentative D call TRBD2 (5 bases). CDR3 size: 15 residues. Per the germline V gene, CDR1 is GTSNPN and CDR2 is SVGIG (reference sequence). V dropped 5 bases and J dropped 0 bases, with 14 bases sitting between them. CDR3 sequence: CAWAREPSSYNEQFF. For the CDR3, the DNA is TGTGCCTGGGCCCGGGAACCGAGCTCCTACAATGAGCAGTTCTTC.

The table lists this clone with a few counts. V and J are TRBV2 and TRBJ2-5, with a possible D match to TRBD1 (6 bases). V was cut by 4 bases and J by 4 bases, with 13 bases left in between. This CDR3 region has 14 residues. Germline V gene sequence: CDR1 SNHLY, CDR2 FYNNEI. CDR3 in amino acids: CASSVDRRRETQYF. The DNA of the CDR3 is TGTGCCAGCAGTGTTGACAGGAGGCGAGAGACCCAGTACTTC.

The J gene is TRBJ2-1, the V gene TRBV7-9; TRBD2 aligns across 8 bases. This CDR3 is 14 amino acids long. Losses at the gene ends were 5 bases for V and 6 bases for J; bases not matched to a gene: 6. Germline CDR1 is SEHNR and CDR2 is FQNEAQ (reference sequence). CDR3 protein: CASSASGSINEQFF. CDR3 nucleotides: TGTGCCAGCAGCGCGAGCGGGAGTATCAATGAGCAGTTCTTC.

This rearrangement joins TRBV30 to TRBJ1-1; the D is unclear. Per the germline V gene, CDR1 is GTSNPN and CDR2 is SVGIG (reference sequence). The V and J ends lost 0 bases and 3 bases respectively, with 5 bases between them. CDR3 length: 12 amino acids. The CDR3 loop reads CAWSVSDTEAFF. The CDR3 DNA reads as TGTGCCTGGAGTGTAAGCGACACTGAAGCTTTCTTT.

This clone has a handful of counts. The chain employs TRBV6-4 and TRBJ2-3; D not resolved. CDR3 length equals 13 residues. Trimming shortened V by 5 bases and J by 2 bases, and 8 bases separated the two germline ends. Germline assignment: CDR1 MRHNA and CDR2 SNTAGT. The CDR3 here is CASSPRVTDTQYF. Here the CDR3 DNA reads TGTGCCAGCAGTCCTCGGGTCACAGATACGCAGTATTTT.

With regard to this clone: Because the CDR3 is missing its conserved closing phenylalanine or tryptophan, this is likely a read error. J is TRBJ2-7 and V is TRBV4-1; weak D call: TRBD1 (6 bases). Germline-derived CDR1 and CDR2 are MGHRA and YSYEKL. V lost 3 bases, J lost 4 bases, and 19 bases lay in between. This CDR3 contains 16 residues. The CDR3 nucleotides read TGCGCCAGCAGCCATTCCCTTCGTGGCAGGGGATACGAGCAGTACCTC. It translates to CASSHSLRGRGYEQYL.

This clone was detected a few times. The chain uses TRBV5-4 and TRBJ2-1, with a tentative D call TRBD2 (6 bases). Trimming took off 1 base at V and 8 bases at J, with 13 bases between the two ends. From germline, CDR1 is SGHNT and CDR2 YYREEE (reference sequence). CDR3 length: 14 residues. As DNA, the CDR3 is TGTGCCAGCAGCTTGAGAGCGGGCGTCGATGAGCAGTTCTTC. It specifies CASSLRAGVDEQFF.